These 2 T cell receptor beta chains came from one sample sequenced in a study of identical twins. From the 5' RACE reads, TCRdb called clonotypes with MiXCR, one entry per CDR3 protein. The sample lists 210,000 or so distinct CDR3 sequences, around 8% seen once, with 1.9% in the top ten. Another study also made use of these data, one on yellow fever vaccine responses in identical twins.

What was sequenced was memory (CD45RO+) T cells sorted from blood. The origin of the receptors is a woman aged 18-29 years in good health.

This clonotype has only a few counts. This chain joins TRBV20-1 and TRBJ2-1, with D possibly matching TRBD2 (6 bases). The CDR3 has 15 amino acids. Germline V gene lookup returns CDR1 DFQATT and CDR2 SNEGSKA (reference sequence). Deletions cut 0 bases from V and 3 bases from J, with 12 bases between. For the CDR3, the DNA is TGCAGTGCTAGAGATCAGCGGGTAGACTACAATGAGCAGTTCTTC. It translates to CSARDQRVDYNEQFF.

In its sample, this clonotype was seen many times. The chain employs TRBV12-3 or TRBV12-4 and TRBJ2-7; D gene ambiguous. Trimming removed 3 bases at V and 3 bases at J, with 15 bases between. The CDR3 runs to 15 residues. The CDR3 sequence: CASSFLSQPGYEQYF. For the CDR3, the DNA is TGTGCCAGCAGTTTTCTATCCCAGCCCGGCTACGAGCAGTACTTC.